These 17 T cell receptor beta chains were sequenced from one sample in a study of T cells in Graves' hyperthyroidism and ophthalmopathy. RNA transcripts yielded amplified TCR beta CDR3 regions. The HTBI primer set served for first-round RT-PCR of the TCR CDR3. TCRdb reprocessed the multiplex PCR reads with MiXCR, giving one entry per CDR3 protein. There are 560,000 or so distinct CDR3 sequences in the sample; roughly 46% occur only once, and about 7.9% lies in the top ten. Sequencing was performed on peripheral blood or thyroid tissue (not recorded which). The receptors derive from a woman younger than 35 with Graves' hyperthyroidism.

This clonotype was observed a single time. The chain carries TRBV2 and TRBJ2-2; TRBD2 is a possible D gene (6 bases). Per the germline V gene, CDR1 is SNHLY and CDR2 is FYNNEI. The V gene lost 8 bases and the J gene lost 6 bases, with 16 bases spanning the gap. The CDR3 extends over 14 amino acids. The DNA for the CDR3 is TGTGCCAGCTTTAAGAGTGCGGGACCCGGGGAGCTGTTTTTT. This codes for CASFKSAGPGELFF.

The chain joins TRBV7-9 to TRBJ2-7; 9 bases match TRBD2. Germline lookup yields CDR1 SEHNR and CDR2 FQNEAQ (reference sequence). CDR3 length equals 15 residues. J lost 3 bases, V lost 5 bases, and 8 bases had no gene match. CDR3 in amino acids: CASSQGAGGLYEQYF. The CDR3 DNA reads TGTGCCAGCAGCCAGGGTGCGGGAGGGCTCTACGAGCAGTACTTC.

Comment on this clonotype: At one boundary the junction diverges from the germline segment, which might be a read error. This chain links TRBV10-3 with TRBJ1-3, with D possibly matching TRBD1 (5 bases). CDR3 length: 15 amino acids. From germline, CDR1 is ENHRY and CDR2 SYGVKD. The CDR3 loop is CASSYLGVAGNTIYF. For the CDR3, the DNA is TGTGCCAGCAGTTACCTAGGGGTAGCTGGAAACACCATATATTTT.

The gene calls are TRBV24-1 and TRBJ2-3; a possible D gene is TRBD1 (6 bases). The CDR3 has 15 amino acids. V was pared by 3 bases and J by 2 bases, with 11 bases between. Looked up from germline, CDR1 is KGHDR and CDR2 is SFDVKD. The DNA of the CDR3 is TGTGCCACCAGTGATGGGGGCCGTGACACAGATACGCAGTATTTT. It yields the protein CATSDGGRDTDTQYF.

In regard to this clonotype: Sequence at one end of the junction differs from germline and may be a read error. The chain couples TRBV24-1 to TRBJ2-7, with 8 bases matching TRBD1. The CDR3 is 15 amino acids. CDR1 and CDR2 (germline): KGHDR, SFDVKD. In DNA form, the CDR3 reads TGTGCCAGCAGTAGACCCGGGACAGGAGCCTACGAGCAGTACTTC. This codes for CASSRPGTGAYEQYF.

This clonotype was observed at least ten times. The rearrangement links TRBV7-9 to TRBJ2-5; the D gene is possibly TRBD2 (5 bases). The V and J ends lost 5 bases and 3 bases respectively, with 13 bases between them. This CDR3 has 14 residues. The germline V gene encodes CDR1 SEHNR and CDR2 FQNEAQ (reference sequence). The CDR3 is CASSKVVEEETQYF. The CDR3 DNA follows: TGTGCCAGCAGCAAAGTAGTGGAGGAAGAGACCCAGTACTTC.

This rearrangement joins TRBV24-1 to TRBJ1-1; D gene uncertain. This CDR3 has 11 amino acids. V was pared by 4 bases and J by 7 bases, with 6 bases between. CDR1 and CDR2 from the germline V gene are KGHDR and SFDVKD. In nucleotides, the CDR3 is TGTGCCACCAGTGACCAGCTTGAAGCTTTCTTT. This encodes CATSDQLEAFF.

This clonotype was seen many times. The chain couples TRBV15 to TRBJ2-5, with TRBD2 matching 10 bases. Per the germline V gene, CDR1 is LNHNV and CDR2 is YYDKDF (reference sequence). V trimming: 5 bases; J trimming: 2 bases; junction bases outside the gene matches: 8. The CDR3 is 16 amino acids. The CDR3 nucleotides are TGTGCCACCAGCTCACGACTAGCGGGCCTACAAGAGACCCAGTACTTC. This translates into CATSSRLAGLQETQYF.

The rearrangement uses TRBV6-5 and TRBJ2-7, with D tentatively TRBD1 or TRBD2 (5 bases each). The CDR3 has 17 amino acids. CDR1 MNHEY and CDR2 SVGAGI come from the germline V gene. The V end was cut by 2 bases, the J end by 7 bases, with 24 bases between. The CDR3 sequence: CASSYQGSGAGSWEQYF. The CDR3, as DNA: TGTGCCAGCAGTTACCAAGGTAGTGGAGCAGGGAGCTGGGAGCAGTACTTC.

The rearrangement uses TRBV2 and TRBJ1-2, with D unclear. Looked up from germline, CDR1 is SNHLY and CDR2 is FYNNEI. V was pared by 5 bases and J by 5 bases, with 18 bases between. CDR3 length equals 15 residues. CDR3 residues: CASSLLTGPLYGYTF. The CDR3 DNA follows: TGTGCCAGCAGTCTCTTGACGGGCCCCCTGTATGGCTACACCTTC.

The sample holds a few counts of this clonotype. This may be a read error, as it is one base from a much larger clone. J is TRBJ2-2 and V is TRBV2; D is uncertain. CDR1 and CDR2 (germline): SNHLY, FYNNEI. The CDR3 runs 13 residues. Trimming took off 3 bases at V and 3 bases at J, with 5 bases between the two ends. CDR3 amino acids: CASSDSDTGELFF. CDR3 coding DNA: TGTGCCAGCAGTGACTCGGACACCGGGGAGCTGTTTTTT.

Notes on this clonotype: A clone one base away is much larger, so this may be a read error. This chain joins TRBV29-1 and TRBJ2-2, with D possibly being TRBD2 (5 bases). The CDR3 totals 12 residues. The germline V gene has CDR1 SQVTM and CDR2 ANQGSEA. V gave up 4 bases and J gave up 7 bases, with 10 bases separating them. DNA for the CDR3: TGCAGCGTTGGTCGAGGGAGCGGGGAGCTGTTTTTT. Residues: CSVGRGSGELFF.

This rearrangement joins TRBV10-3 to TRBJ1-3; D gene uncertain. This CDR3 region has 16 residues. V lost 0 bases and J lost 7, with 16 bases in between. Germline lookup yields CDR1 ENHRY and CDR2 SYGVKD. The CDR3 DNA reads as TGTGCCATCAGTGAGTCGAACGGGGTGGGCATGAACACCATATATTTT. It specifies CAISESNGVGMNTIYF.

This clonotype appeared many times. The rearrangement links TRBV29-1 to TRBJ2-7; D gene unclear. V was shortened by 4 bases and J by 2 bases, with 15 bases between the two germline ends. Germline CDR1 and CDR2: SQVTM and ANQGSEA. The CDR3 has 14 amino acids. The CDR3 coding sequence is TGCAGCGTTGCTGCCGGACCGAGCCCCTACGAGCAGTACTTC. Translated, it gives CSVAAGPSPYEQYF.

In the case of this clonotype: The CDR3 does not end in the conserved phenylalanine or tryptophan, so this is likely a read error. The gene calls are TRBV7-2 and TRBJ2-6; D ambiguous. The V gene's germline CDR1 is SGHTA and CDR2 FQGNSA. This CDR3 has 15 residues. In DNA, the CDR3 is TGCGCCAGCAGCCAAGGGATCTCTGGGGCCAACGTCCTGACTCTC. This encodes CASSQGISGANVLTL.

Comment on this clonotype: An end of the junction differs from the germline gene, which may be a read error. The chain uses TRBV7-9 and TRBJ2-5, with TRBD2 matching over 10 bases. The end of the DNA fits TRBJ2-7 better, so the J call may be wrong. The germline V gene has CDR1 SEHNR and CDR2 FQNEAQ (reference sequence). The CDR3 is 15 residues long. CDR3 protein: CASSFQASGSYEQYF. In nucleotides, the CDR3 is TGCGCCAGCAGCTTTCAGGCTAGCGGGAGCTACGAGCAGTACTTC.

J is TRBJ1-1 and V is TRBV7-9, with D perhaps matching TRBD1 (5 bases). Trimming took off 8 bases at V and 2 bases at J, with 15 bases between the two ends. This CDR3 is 14 amino acids long. Germline lookup yields CDR1 SEHNR and CDR2 FQNEAQ (reference sequence). This CDR3 is CASGAGGPNTEAFF. CDR3 bases: TGTGCCAGCGGGGCCGGGGGTCCTAACACTGAAGCTTTCTTT.